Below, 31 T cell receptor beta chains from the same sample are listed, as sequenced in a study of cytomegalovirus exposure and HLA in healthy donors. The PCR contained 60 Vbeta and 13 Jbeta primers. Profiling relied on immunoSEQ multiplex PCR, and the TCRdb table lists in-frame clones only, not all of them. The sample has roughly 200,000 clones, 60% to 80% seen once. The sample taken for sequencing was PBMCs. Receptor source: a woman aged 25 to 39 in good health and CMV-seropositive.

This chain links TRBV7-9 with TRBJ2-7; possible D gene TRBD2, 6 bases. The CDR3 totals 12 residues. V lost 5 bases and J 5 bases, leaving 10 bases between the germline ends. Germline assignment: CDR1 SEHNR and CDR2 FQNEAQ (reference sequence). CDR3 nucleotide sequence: TGTGCCAGCAGCAGGGGACTCGACGAGCAGTACTTC. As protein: CASSRGLDEQYF.

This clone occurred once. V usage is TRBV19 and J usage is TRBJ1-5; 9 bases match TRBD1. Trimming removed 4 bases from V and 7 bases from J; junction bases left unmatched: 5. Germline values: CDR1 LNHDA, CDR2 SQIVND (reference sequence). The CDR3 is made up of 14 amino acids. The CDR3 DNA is TGTGCCAGTAGTACCCTGGACAGGGGACAGCCCCAGCATTTT. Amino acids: CASSTLDRGQPQHF. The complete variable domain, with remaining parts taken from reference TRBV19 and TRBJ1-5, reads DGGITQSPKYLFRKEGQNVTLSCEQNLNHDAMYWYRQDPGQGLRLIYYSQIVNDFQKGDIAEGYSVSREKKESFPLTVTSAQKNPTAFYLCASSTLDRGQPQHFGDGTRLSIL.

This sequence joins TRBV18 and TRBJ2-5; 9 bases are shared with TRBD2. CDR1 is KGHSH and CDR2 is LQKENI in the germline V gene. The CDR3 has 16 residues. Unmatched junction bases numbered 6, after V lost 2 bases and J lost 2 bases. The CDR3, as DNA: TGTGCCAGCTCACCATTACTAGCGGGTGATCAAGAGACCCAGTACTTC. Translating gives CASSPLLAGDQETQYF. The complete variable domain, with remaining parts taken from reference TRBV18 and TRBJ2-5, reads NAGVMQNPRHLVRRRGQEARLRCSPMKGHSHVYWYRQLPEEGLKFMVYLQKENIIDESGMPKERFSAEFPKEGPSILRIQQVVRGDSAAYFCASSPLLAGDQETQYFGPGTRLLVL.

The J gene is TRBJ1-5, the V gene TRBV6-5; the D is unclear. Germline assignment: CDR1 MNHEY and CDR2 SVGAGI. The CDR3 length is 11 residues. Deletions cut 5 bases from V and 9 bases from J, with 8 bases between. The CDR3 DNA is TGTGCCAGCAGTCGCGGGTTGCCCCAGCATTTT. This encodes CASSRGLPQHF.

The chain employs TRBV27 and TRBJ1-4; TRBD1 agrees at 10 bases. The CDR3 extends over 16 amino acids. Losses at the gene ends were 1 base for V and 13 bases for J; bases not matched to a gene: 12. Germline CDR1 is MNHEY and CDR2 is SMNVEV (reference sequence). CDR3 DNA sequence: TGTGCCAGCAGTTTATGGAGACAGGGGGCCCCGGGAAGACTGTTTTTT. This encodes CASSLWRQGAPGRLFF.

The CDR3: CASSWHGRQYNEQFF. The CDR3 DNA is TGTGCCAGCAGCTGGCATGGGCGCCAGTACAATGAGCAGTTCTTC. The genes are TRBV7-8 and TRBJ2-1, with no clear D. Trimming left V 4 bases short and J 4 bases short, with 14 bases between. The CDR3 extends over 15 amino acids. Germline CDR1 SGHVS, CDR2 FQNEAQ.

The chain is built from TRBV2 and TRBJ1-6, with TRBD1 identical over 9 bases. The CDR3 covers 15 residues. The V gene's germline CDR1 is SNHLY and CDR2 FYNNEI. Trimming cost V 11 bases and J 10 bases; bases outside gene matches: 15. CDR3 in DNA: TGTGCCTGCCAAACGGACAGGGGAGTGGGCTCACCCCTCCACTTT. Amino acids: CACQTDRGVGSPLHF.

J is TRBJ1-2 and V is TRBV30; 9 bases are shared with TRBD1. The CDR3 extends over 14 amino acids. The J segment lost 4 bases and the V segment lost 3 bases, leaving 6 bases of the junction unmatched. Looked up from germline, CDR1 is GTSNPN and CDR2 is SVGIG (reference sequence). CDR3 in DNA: TGTGCCTGGAGGATGGGGACAGGGCGCTATGGCTACACCTTC. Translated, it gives CAWRMGTGRYGYTF.

This CDR3 is CASSRDSAYEQYF. The CDR3 bases are TGTGCCAGCAGCCGGGACAGTGCCTACGAGCAGTACTTC. J is TRBJ2-7 and V is TRBV2, with 7 nucleotides matching TRBD1. CDR1 and CDR2 (germline): SNHLY, FYNNEI. V lost 6 bases to trimming and J lost 2 bases; unmatched junction nucleotides: 4. The CDR3 length is 13 residues.

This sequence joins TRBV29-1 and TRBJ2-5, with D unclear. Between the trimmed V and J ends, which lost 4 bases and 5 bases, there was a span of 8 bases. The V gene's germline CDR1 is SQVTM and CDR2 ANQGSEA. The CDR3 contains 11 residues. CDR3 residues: CSVGLEETQYF. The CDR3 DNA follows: TGCAGCGTTGGGTTGGAGGAGACCCAGTACTTC.

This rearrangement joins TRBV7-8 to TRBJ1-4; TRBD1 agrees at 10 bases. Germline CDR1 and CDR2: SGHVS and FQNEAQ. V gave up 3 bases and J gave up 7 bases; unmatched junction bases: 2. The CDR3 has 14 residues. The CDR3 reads CASSFGTGVEKLFF. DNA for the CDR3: TGTGCCAGCAGCTTCGGGACAGGGGTTGAAAAACTGTTTTTT.

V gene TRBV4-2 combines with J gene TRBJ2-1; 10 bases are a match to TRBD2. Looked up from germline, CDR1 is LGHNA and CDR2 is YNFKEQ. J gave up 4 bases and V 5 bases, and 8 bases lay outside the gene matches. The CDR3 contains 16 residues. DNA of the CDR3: TGTGCCAGCAGCAAAACTAGCGGGGAGCTTTACAATGAGCAGTTCTTC. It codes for CASSKTSGELYNEQFF.

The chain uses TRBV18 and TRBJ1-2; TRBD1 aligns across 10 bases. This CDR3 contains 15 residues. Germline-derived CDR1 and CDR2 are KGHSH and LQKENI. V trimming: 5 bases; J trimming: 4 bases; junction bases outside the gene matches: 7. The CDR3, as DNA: TGTGCCAGCTCAGAGGGACAGGGGTATACCTATGGCTACACCTTC. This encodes CASSEGQGYTYGYTF. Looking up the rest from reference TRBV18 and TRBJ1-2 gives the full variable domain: NAGVMQNPRHLVRRRGQEARLRCSPMKGHSHVYWYRQLPEEGLKFMVYLQKENIIDESGMPKERFSAEFPKEGPSILRIQQVVRGDSAAYFCASSEGQGYTYGYTFGSGTRLTVV.

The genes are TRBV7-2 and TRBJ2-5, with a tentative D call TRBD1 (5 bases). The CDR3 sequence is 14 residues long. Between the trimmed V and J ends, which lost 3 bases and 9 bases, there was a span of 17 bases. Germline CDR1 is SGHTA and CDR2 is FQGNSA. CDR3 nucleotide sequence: TGTGCCAGCAGCTTGGGCAGGGTCCGGTGCGCCCAGTACTTC. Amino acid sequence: CASSLGRVRCAQYF.

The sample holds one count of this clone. CDR3 residues: CASSPNLSSYEQYF. Here the CDR3 DNA reads TGTGCCAGCAGCCCTAATTTGAGCTCCTACGAGCAGTACTTC. This chain joins TRBV11-2 and TRBJ2-7; no definite D call. This CDR3 region has 14 residues. Germline CDR1 reads SGHAT; CDR2 reads FQNNGV. V gave up 5 bases and J gave up 0 bases, with 11 bases separating them. The full variable domain, completed using reference TRBV11-2 and TRBJ2-7, is EAGVAQSPRYKIIEKRQSVAFWCNPISGHATLYWYQQILGQGPKLLIQFQNNGVVDDSQLPKDRFSAERLKGVDSTLKIQPAKLEDSAVYLCASSPNLSSYEQYFGPGTRLTVT.

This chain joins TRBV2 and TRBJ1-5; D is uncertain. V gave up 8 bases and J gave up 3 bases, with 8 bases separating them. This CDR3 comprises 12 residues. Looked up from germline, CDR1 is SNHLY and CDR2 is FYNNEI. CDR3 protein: CASGEDNQPQHF. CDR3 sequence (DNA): TGTGCCAGCGGGGAGGACAATCAGCCCCAGCATTTT. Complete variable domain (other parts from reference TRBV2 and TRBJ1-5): EPEVTQTPSHQVTQMGQEVILRCVPISNHLYFYWYRQILGQKVEFLVSFYNNEISEKSEIFDDQFSVERPDGSNFTLKIRSTKLEDSAMYFCASGEDNQPQHFGDGTRLSIL.

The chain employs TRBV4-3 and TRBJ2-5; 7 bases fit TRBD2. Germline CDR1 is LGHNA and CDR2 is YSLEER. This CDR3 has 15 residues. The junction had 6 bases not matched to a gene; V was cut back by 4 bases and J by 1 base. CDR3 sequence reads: CASSPLAALQETQYF. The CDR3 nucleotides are TGCGCCAGCAGCCCTCTAGCGGCTCTCCAAGAGACCCAGTACTTC.

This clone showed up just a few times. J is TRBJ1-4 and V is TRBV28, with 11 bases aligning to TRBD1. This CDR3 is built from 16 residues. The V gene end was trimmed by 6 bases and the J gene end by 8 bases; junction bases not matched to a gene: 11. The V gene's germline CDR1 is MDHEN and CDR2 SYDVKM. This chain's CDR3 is CASSSGTGGVREKLFF. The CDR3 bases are TGTGCCAGCAGCTCAGGGACAGGGGGGGTTAGGGAAAAACTGTTTTTT.

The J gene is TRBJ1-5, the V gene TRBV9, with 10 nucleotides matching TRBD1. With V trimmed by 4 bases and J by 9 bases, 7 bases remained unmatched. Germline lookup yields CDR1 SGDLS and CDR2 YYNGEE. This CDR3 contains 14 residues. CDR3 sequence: CASSPIDRGPPQHF. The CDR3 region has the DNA TGTGCCAGCAGCCCTATTGACAGGGGGCCGCCCCAGCATTTT.

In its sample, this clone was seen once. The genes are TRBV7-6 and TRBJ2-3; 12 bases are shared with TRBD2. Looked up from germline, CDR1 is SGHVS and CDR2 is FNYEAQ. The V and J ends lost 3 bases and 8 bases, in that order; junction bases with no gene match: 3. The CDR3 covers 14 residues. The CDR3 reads CASSFGTSGSTQYF. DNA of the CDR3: TGTGCCAGCAGCTTCGGGACTAGCGGGTCTACGCAGTATTTT.

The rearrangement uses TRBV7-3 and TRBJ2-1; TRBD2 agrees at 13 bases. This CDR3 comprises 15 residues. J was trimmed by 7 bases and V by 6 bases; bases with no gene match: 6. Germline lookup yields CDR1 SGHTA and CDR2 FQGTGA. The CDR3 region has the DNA TGTGCCAGCAGACCGACTAGCGGGGGGCCTAATGAGCAGTTCTTC. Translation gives CASRPTSGGPNEQFF.

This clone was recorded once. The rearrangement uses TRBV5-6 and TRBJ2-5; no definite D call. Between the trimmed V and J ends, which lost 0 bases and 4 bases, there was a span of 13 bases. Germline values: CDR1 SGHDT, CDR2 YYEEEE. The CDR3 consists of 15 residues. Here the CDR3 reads CASSLAGQNGETQYF. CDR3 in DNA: TGTGCCAGCAGCTTGGCCGGTCAAAACGGAGAGACCCAGTACTTC.

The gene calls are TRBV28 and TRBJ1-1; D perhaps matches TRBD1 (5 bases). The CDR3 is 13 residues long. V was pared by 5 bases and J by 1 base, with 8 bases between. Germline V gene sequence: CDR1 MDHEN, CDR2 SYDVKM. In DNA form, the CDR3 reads TGTGCCAGCAGTCTCAGGGAGAACACTGAAGCTTTCTTT. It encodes CASSLRENTEAFF. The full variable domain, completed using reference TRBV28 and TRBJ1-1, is DVKVTQSSRYLVKRTGEKVFLECVQDMDHENMFWYRQDPGLGLRLIYFSYDVKMKEKGDIPEGYSVSREKKERFSLILESASTNQTSMYLCASSLRENTEAFFGQGTRLTVV.

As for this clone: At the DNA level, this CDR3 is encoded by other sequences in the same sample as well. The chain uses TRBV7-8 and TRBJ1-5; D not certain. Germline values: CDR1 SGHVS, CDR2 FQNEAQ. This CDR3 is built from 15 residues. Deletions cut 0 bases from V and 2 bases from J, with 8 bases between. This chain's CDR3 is CASSLARVGNQPQHF. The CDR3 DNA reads TGTGCCAGCAGCTTAGCCCGGGTCGGCAATCAGCCCCAGCATTTT.

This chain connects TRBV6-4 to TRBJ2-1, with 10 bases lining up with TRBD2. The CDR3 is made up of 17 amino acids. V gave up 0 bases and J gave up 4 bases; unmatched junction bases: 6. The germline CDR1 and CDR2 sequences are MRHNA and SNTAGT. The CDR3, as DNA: TGTGCCAGCAGTGACTCCCCTAGCGGGGGAACATACAATGAGCAGTTCTTC. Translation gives CASSDSPSGGTYNEQFF.

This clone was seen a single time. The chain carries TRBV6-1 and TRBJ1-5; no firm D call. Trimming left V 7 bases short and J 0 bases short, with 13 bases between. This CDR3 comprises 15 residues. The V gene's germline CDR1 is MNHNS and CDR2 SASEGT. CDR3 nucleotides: TGTGCCAGCACTCCAGGTCTTAATAGCAATCAGCCCCAGCATTTT. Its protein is CASTPGLNSNQPQHF.

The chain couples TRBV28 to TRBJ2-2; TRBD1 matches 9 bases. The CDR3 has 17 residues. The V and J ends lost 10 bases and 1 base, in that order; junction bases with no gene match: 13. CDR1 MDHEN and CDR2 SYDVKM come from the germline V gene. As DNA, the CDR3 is TGTGCCACCGCGGGACCCGGGACAGGGCTGAACACCGGGGAGCTGTTTTTT. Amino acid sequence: CATAGPGTGLNTGELFF.

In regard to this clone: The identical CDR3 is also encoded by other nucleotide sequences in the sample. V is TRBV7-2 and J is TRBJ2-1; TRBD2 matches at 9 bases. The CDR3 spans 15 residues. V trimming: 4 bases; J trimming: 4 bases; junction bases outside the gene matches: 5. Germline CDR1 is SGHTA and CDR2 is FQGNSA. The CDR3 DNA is TGTGCCAGCAGCTCGACTAGCGGAGTTTACAATGAGCAGTTCTTC. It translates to CASSSTSGVYNEQFF.

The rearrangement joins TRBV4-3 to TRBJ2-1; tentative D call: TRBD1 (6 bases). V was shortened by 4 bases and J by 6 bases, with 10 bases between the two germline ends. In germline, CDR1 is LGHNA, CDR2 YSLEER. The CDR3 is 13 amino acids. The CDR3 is CASSPVGGNEQFF. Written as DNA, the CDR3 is TGCGCCAGCAGCCCCGTAGGGGGCAATGAGCAGTTCTTC.

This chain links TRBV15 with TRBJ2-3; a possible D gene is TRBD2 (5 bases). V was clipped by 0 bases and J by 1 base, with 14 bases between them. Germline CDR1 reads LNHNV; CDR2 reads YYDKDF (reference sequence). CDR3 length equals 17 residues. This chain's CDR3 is CATSRDVGPAGTDTQYF. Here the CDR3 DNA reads TGTGCCACCAGCAGAGATGTCGGCCCAGCGGGCACAGATACGCAGTATTTT.

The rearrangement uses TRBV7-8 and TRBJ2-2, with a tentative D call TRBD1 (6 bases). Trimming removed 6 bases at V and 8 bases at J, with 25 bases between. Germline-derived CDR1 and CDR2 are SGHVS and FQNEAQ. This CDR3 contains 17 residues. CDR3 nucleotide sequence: TGTGCCAGCAGTCTTAAGTCCGGACAGACTCTATCTGGGGAGCTGTTTTTT. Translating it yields CASSLKSGQTLSGELFF.